These 31 T cell receptor beta chains share one sample of origin, sequenced in a study of OX40 agonist ivuxolimab in advanced cancers. The protocol was immunoSEQ multiplex PCR, while the TCRdb copy is restricted to in-frame clones and leaves out a portion. The table includes about 93,000 clones, approximately 90% detected once. The sequences come from CD4+ or CD8+ T cells sorted from blood, collected in a trial of the OX40 agonist ivuxolimab. These receptors were taken from an adult with an advanced solid tumor such as melanoma, head and neck, liver or kidney cancer.

This chain joins TRBV19 and TRBJ2-6, with unresolved D. This CDR3 is built from 13 residues. V lost 3 bases, J lost 3 bases, and 3 bases lay in between. Germline CDR1 and CDR2: LNHDA and SQIVND (reference sequence). CDR3 sequence (DNA): TGTGCCAGTAGTATGGATGGGGCCAACGTCCTGACTTTC. Residues: CASSMDGANVLTF.

The J gene is TRBJ1-6, the V gene TRBV6-1, with D unresolved. The CDR3 is 13 residues long. The V gene lost 7 bases and the J gene lost 7 bases, with 11 bases spanning the gap. Germline V gene sequence: CDR1 MNHNS, CDR2 SASEGT. CDR3 sequence reads: CASMGLRNSPLHF. As DNA, the CDR3 is TGTGCCAGCATGGGGTTAAGGAATTCACCCCTCCACTTT.

CDR3: CATSRTSGSLAYEQYF. The CDR3 DNA follows: TGTGCCACCAGCAGGACTAGCGGGAGCCTCGCCTACGAGCAGTACTTC. The genes are TRBV15 and TRBJ2-7; 12 nucleotides align to TRBD2. Germline V CDR1 and CDR2: LNHNV, YYDKDF (reference sequence). Trimming removed 3 bases from V and 2 bases from J; junction bases left unmatched: 5. CDR3 length: 16 amino acids.

V is TRBV2 and J is TRBJ2-3; 7 positions match TRBD2. From germline, CDR1 is SNHLY and CDR2 FYNNEI. J gave up 0 bases and V 8 bases, and 11 bases lay outside the gene matches. This CDR3 comprises 16 residues. Here the CDR3 reads CASLTRVGGSTDTQYF. CDR3 coding DNA: TGTGCCAGCCTAACTCGCGTCGGGGGGAGCACAGATACGCAGTATTTT.

V and J are TRBV11-3 and TRBJ2-7; D is unresolved. Per the germline V gene, CDR1 is SGHNT and CDR2 is YENEEA. The CDR3 consists of 13 residues. Trimming cost V 5 bases and J 3 bases, with 11 bases left between them. The CDR3: CASSKGKVYEQYF. CDR3 in DNA: TGTGCCAGCAGCAAAGGGAAAGTCTACGAGCAGTACTTC.

J is TRBJ2-5 and V is TRBV13; a possible D gene is TRBD1 (5 bases). This CDR3 is built from 15 residues. V was clipped by 5 bases and J by 1 base, with 14 bases between them. CDR1 is PRHDT, CDR2 FYEKMQ, per germline (reference sequence). CDR3 DNA sequence: TGTGCCAGCAGCCCAAATGAACAGGCCCAAGAGACCCAGTACTTC. Translating it yields CASSPNEQAQETQYF.

V is TRBV30 and J is TRBJ2-2; D is perhaps TRBD1 or TRBD2 (6 bases each). CDR3 size: 15 residues. Between the trimmed V and J ends, which lost 3 bases and 5 bases, there was a span of 16 bases. In germline, CDR1 is GTSNPN, CDR2 SVGIG (reference sequence). The CDR3 sequence is CAWSPEGVVTGELFF. CDR3 in DNA: TGTGCCTGGAGCCCGGAGGGGGTAGTAACCGGGGAGCTGTTTTTT.

The chain combines TRBV2 with TRBJ2-1, with 9 bases fitting TRBD2. The V segment lost 4 bases and the J segment 4 bases; nucleotides outside the gene matches: 5. CDR1 and CDR2 (germline): SNHLY, FYNNEI. The CDR3 contains 15 residues. CDR3 sequence: CASSAILAGYNEQFF. As DNA, the CDR3 is TGTGCCAGCAGTGCGATACTAGCGGGTTACAATGAGCAGTTCTTC.

This chain uses TRBV30 with TRBJ1-2; perhaps TRBD1 as D (5 bases). Germline values: CDR1 GTSNPN, CDR2 SVGIG (reference sequence). V was pared by 5 bases and J by 8 bases, with 18 bases between. The CDR3 runs 13 residues. The DNA for the CDR3 is TGTGCCTGGGCCGGGACCGACATAGGGGGCTACACCTTC. Its translation: CAWAGTDIGGYTF.

About this clone: At one of its ends the junction is not consistent with the germline gene, which may arise from a read error. This chain joins TRBV5-1 and TRBJ2-1; D perhaps matches TRBD1 (6 bases). CDR1 SGHRS and CDR2 YFSETQ come from the germline V gene. The CDR3 is made up of 15 amino acids. DNA of the CDR3: TGTGCCAGCAGCGGTACAGGGCCCTTTTACAATGAGCAGTTCTTC. This gives the protein CASSGTGPFYNEQFF. The variable domain in full, completed from reference TRBV5-1 and TRBJ2-1, reads KAGVTQTPRYLIKTRGQQVTLSCSPISGHRSVSWYQQTPGQGLQFLFEYFSETQRNKGNFPGRFSGRQFSNSRSEMNVSTLELGDSALYLCASSGTGPFYNEQFFGPGTRLTVL.

This clone has just a few counts. The chain is built from TRBV7-4 and TRBJ2-7, with D possibly being TRBD2 (5 bases). V dropped 6 bases and J dropped 6 bases, with 15 bases sitting between them. This CDR3 region has 13 residues. Germline V CDR1 and CDR2: SGHVT, SQSDAQ. The CDR3 spells CASRAPRGGEQYF. The CDR3 coding sequence is TGTGCCAGCAGGGCGCCTCGAGGAGGCGAGCAGTACTTC.

Comments on this clone: Compared with germline, one end of the junction differs, possibly owing to a read error. The chain uses TRBV2 and TRBJ2-2; the D is unclear. CDR1 SNHLY and CDR2 FYNNEI come from the germline V gene. The CDR3 covers 12 residues. The CDR3 region is CASSVNAGELFF. The CDR3 DNA is TGTGCCAGCAGTGTGAACGCCGGGGAGCTGTTTTTT.

This chain uses TRBV7-8 with TRBJ1-3; maybe TRBD1 (6 bases). Germline CDR1 is SGHVS and CDR2 is FQNEAQ. This CDR3 is built from 15 residues. The V gene lost 4 bases and the J gene lost 0 bases, with 10 bases spanning the gap. CDR3 sequence: CASSWGQDSGNTIYF. CDR3 in DNA: TGTGCCAGCAGCTGGGGACAAGACTCTGGAAACACCATATATTTT.

This chain uses TRBV2 with TRBJ2-7; D is ambiguous. The CDR3 is 13 amino acids. CDR1 and CDR2 (germline): SNHLY, FYNNEI. V gave up 6 bases and J gave up 4 bases, with 13 bases separating them. CDR3 coding DNA: TGTGCCAGCAGGGTAGACGGTTCGTACGAGCAGTACTTC. Its translation: CASRVDGSYEQYF.

This clone was seen once. V and J are TRBV30 and TRBJ2-1; D is undetermined. Germline CDR1 reads GTSNPN; CDR2 reads SVGIG (reference sequence). Deletions cut 4 bases from V and 4 bases from J, with 5 bases between. CDR3 size: 11 residues. CDR3 in DNA: TGTGCCTGGACGAATTACAATGAGCAGTTCTTC. It encodes CAWTNYNEQFF. The complete variable domain, with remaining parts taken from reference TRBV30 and TRBJ2-1, reads SQTIHQWPATLVQPVGSPLSLECTVEGTSNPNLYWYRQAAGRGLQLLFYSVGIGQISSEVPQNLSASRPQDRQFILSSKKLLLSDSGFYLCAWTNYNEQFFGPGTRLTVL.

This chain uses TRBV19 with TRBJ1-4; 7 nucleotides line up with TRBD1. Germline V CDR1 and CDR2: LNHDA, SQIVND (reference sequence). The CDR3 covers 16 residues. The CDR3 DNA follows: TGTGCAACAAAACCGACAGGGTCTTTCGTCCCTGAAAAACTGTTTTTT. This translates into CATKPTGSFVPEKLFF.

The V and J genes are TRBV27 and TRBJ1-2; D uncertain. The germline V gene has CDR1 MNHEY and CDR2 SMNVEV (reference sequence). The CDR3 runs to 13 residues. The V gene lost 5 bases and the J gene lost 6 bases, with 13 bases spanning the gap. CDR3 DNA: TGTGCCAGCAGTGCCATCTCCGGCCATGGCTACACCTTC. It specifies CASSAISGHGYTF.

This clone was picked up one time. The genes are TRBV2 and TRBJ2-1; 11 positions agree with TRBD1. From germline, CDR1 is SNHLY and CDR2 FYNNEI. The CDR3 runs to 15 residues. Unmatched junction bases numbered 7, after V lost 4 bases and J lost 8 bases. CDR3 DNA sequence: TGTGCCAGCAGTGGACGGGACAGGGGGATGGATGAGCAGTTCTTC. It yields the protein CASSGRDRGMDEQFF.

This chain joins TRBV6-4 and TRBJ2-3, with TRBD2 matching 7 bases. With V trimmed by 4 bases and J by 0 bases, 4 bases remained unmatched. The germline gives CDR1 MRHNA, CDR2 SNTAGT. The CDR3 spans 15 residues. This CDR3 is CASSVRGGSTDTQYF. DNA of the CDR3: TGTGCCAGCAGTGTCCGCGGGGGTAGCACAGATACGCAGTATTTT.

V is TRBV21-1 and J is TRBJ2-7; the tabulated D call, TRBD2, remains unverified against the DNA. TRBV21-1 has pseudogene status. The CDR3 totals 17 residues. The CDR3 DNA is TGTGCCAGCAGCAAAGGCCTGGGGGAGCGGGGCCACTACGAGCAGTACTTC. It encodes CASSKGLGERGHYEQYF.

This clone was detected only a few times. The rearrangement links TRBV30 to TRBJ1-1, with D hard to call. CDR3 length equals 14 residues. Germline V CDR1 and CDR2: GTSNPN, SVGIG (reference sequence). The V gene lost 0 bases and the J gene lost 1 base, with 9 bases spanning the gap. The CDR3 sequence: CAWSVLQSNTEAFF. Here the CDR3 DNA reads TGTGCCTGGAGTGTATTACAGTCGAACACTGAAGCTTTCTTT.

V gene TRBV7-9 combines with J gene TRBJ1-2, with no clear D. The CDR3 sequence is 13 residues long. Trimming left V 3 bases short and J 4 bases short, with 9 bases between. The germline CDR1 and CDR2 sequences are SEHNR and FQNEAQ (reference sequence). The CDR3 is CASSLGSSYGYTF. The DNA for the CDR3 is TGTGCCAGCAGCTTGGGCAGTAGCTATGGCTACACCTTC.

This chain links TRBV2 with TRBJ2-7, with no clear D. This CDR3 is built from 14 residues. The germline V gene has CDR1 SNHLY and CDR2 FYNNEI. Trimming cost V 7 bases and J 6 bases, with 19 bases left between them. DNA of the CDR3: TGTGCCAGCAAGGAAGGCGTTTTAGTATCCGAGCAGTACTTC. Amino acids: CASKEGVLVSEQYF.

This rearrangement joins TRBV6-1 to TRBJ2-5, with D unresolved. The tail of the sequence fits TRBJ2-7 better, so the J call may be wrong. This CDR3 has 11 amino acids. Looked up from germline, CDR1 is MNHNS and CDR2 is SASEGT. The CDR3 coding sequence is TGTGCCTCAAGGAGCTCCTACGAGCAGTACTTC. It specifies CASRSSYEQYF.

The chain has TRBV11-3 and TRBJ2-3, with D hard to call. The germline gives CDR1 SGHNT, CDR2 YENEEA. This CDR3 has 15 amino acids. V lost 0 bases and J 0 bases, leaving 7 bases between the germline ends. CDR3 protein: CASSLDRMSTDTQYF. In DNA, the CDR3 is TGTGCCAGCAGCTTAGACCGTATGAGCACAGATACGCAGTATTTT. The full variable domain, with the rest looked up from reference TRBV11-3 and TRBJ2-3, is EAGVVQSPRYKIIEKKQPVAFWCNPISGHNTLYWYLQNLGQGPELLIRYENEEAVDDSQLPKDRFSAERLKGVDSTLKIQPAELGDSAVYLCASSLDRMSTDTQYFGPGTRLTVL.

In the case of this clone: At one boundary the junction diverges from the germline segment, which might be a read error. This CDR3 reads CASSEDRHRGAVF. In DNA form, the CDR3 reads TGTGCCAGCAGTGAAGATAGACACCGGGGAGCTGTTTTT. The chain carries TRBV2 and TRBJ2-2; D is possibly TRBD2 (5 bases). CDR1 and CDR2 (germline): SNHLY, FYNNEI. CDR3 length: 13 amino acids.

The table lists this clone with a few counts. The chain joins TRBV30 to TRBJ2-7, with D unresolved. V was pared by 1 base and J by 1 base, with 5 bases between. The CDR3 runs to 12 residues. Germline CDR1 is GTSNPN and CDR2 is SVGIG (reference sequence). This chain's CDR3 is CAWSDQSYEQYF. CDR3 sequence (DNA): TGTGCCTGGAGTGACCAGTCCTACGAGCAGTACTTC.

The chain joins TRBV9 to TRBJ2-1; D may be TRBD2 (5 bases). The germline gives CDR1 SGDLS, CDR2 YYNGEE. V was pared by 3 bases and J by 6 bases, with 10 bases between. The CDR3 loop spans 13 amino acids. CDR3 nucleotides: TGTGCCAGCAGCGCGGCGACTACCAATGAGCAGTTCTTC. It specifies CASSAATTNEQFF.

The chain couples TRBV18 to TRBJ2-5; 10 bases are a match to TRBD1. The V gene end was trimmed by 6 bases and the J gene end by 5 bases; junction bases not matched to a gene: 9. Germline CDR1 and CDR2: KGHSH and LQKENI. The CDR3 runs to 15 residues. The DNA for the CDR3 is TGTGCCAGCTCTCACTCAGACAGGGGGCACGAGACCCAGTACTTC. This codes for CASSHSDRGHETQYF.

A single count supports this clone. The V gene is TRBV6-6, the J gene TRBJ2-3; D possibly corresponds to TRBD1 (6 bases). Germline CDR1 reads MNHNY; CDR2 reads SVGAGI (reference sequence). The CDR3 sequence is 16 residues long. Trimming cost V 6 bases and J 4 bases, with 20 bases left between them. DNA of the CDR3: TGTGCCAGCAGCGACCAAACAGGGTTGGTTGCAGATACGCAGTATTTT. Its protein is CASSDQTGLVADTQYF.

V is TRBV19 and J is TRBJ2-5, with TRBD2 as a possible D gene (6 bases). CDR1 LNHDA and CDR2 SQIVND come from the germline V gene (reference sequence). CDR3 length: 18 residues. The V gene lost 1 base and the J gene lost 4 bases, with 22 bases spanning the gap. As DNA, the CDR3 is TGTGCCAGTAGTATAGGAGGGACTGGCCCACACTATTTAGAGACCCAGTACTTC. It codes for CASSIGGTGPHYLETQYF.